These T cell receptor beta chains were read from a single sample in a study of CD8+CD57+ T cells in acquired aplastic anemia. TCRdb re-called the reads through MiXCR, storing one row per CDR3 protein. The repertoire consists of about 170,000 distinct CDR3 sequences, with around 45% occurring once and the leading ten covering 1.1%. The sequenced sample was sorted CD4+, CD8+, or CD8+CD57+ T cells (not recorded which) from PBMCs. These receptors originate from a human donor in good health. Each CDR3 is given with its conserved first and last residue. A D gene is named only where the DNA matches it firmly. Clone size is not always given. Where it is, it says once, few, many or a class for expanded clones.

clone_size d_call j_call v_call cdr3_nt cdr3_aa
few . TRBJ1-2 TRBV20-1 TGCAGTGCCCCGTATGGCTACACCTTC CSAPYGYTF
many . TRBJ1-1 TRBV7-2 TGTGCCAGCAGCCTCTCCGGGGGGGGTTTCACTGAAGCTTTCTTT CASSLSGGGFTEAFF
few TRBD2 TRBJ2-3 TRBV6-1 TGTGCCAGCAGTGAAGTAGCGAGCGGGAGGGCAACAGATACGCAGTATTTT CASSEVASGRATDTQYF
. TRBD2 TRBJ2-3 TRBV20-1 TGCAGTGCTACCGGGACTAGCGGGGGTGGCGATACGCAGTATTTT CSATGTSGGGDTQYF
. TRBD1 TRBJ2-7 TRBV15 TGTGCCACCAGCAGAGCCCGGGACAGCTCCTACGAGCAGTACTTC CATSRARDSSYEQYF
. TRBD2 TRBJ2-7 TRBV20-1 TGCAGTGCCTGGACCCGAGGGACTAGCGGAAACTACGAGCAGTACTTC CSAWTRGTSGNYEQYF
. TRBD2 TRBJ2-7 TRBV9 TGTGCCAGCAGCTTGGGACTAGCGGGAGCCTACGAGCAGTACTTC CASSLGLAGAYEQYF
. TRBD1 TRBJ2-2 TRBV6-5 TGTGCCAGCAGTTACTCCCCTCAGGGGGACGGGGAGCTGTTTTTT CASSYSPQGDGELFF
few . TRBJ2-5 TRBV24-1 TGTGCCACCAGTGATTTGCGAGGGAACCAAGAGACCCAGTACTTC CATSDLRGNQETQYF
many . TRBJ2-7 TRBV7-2 TGTGCCAGCAGCTTAGAAAGCTCCTACGAGCAGTACTTC CASSLESSYEQYF
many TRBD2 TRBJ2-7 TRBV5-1 TGCGCCAGCAGCGGGCGGGGACTAGCGACAGACGAGCAGTACTTC CASSGRGLATDEQYF
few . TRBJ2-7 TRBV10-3 TGTGCCATCAGTGGGAAACGATCGGAGGGCTCATCCTACGAGCAGTACTTC CAISGKRSEGSSYEQYF